The clone carrying this T cell receptor beta chain showed up just once. Its antigen is unknown. The germline V and J ends were trimmed by 5 bases and 5 bases, with 9 bases remaining between them. The CDR3 sequence is 12 residues long. Germline CDR1 ENHRY, CDR2 SYGVKD. This sample is drawn from a study of T cell responses to AZD1222 COVID-19 vaccine. Study summary: Investigators merged groups given second doses at roughly 4 or roughly 12 weeks.

Some clones are missing from TCRdb's copy, which holds only in-frame ones; the method was immunoSEQ multiplex PCR. The sample records 80,000 to 130,000 clones, roughly 91% being singletons. General observations from the study: Donors, mostly white British, included more females; clonal diversity was possibly underestimated. Recipients of two AZD1222 doses showed rising Spike-specific TCR breadth and depth. Targeting of unmutated variant regions was reportedly seen in nearly half of spike-specific TCRs.

This clonotype was sampled from an adult in good health. The genes are TRBV10-3 and TRBJ2-5; D assignment may be TRBD1 or TRBD2 (5 bases each). This material consisted of peripheral blood, taken on day 0 of AZD1222 vaccination. Here the CDR3 DNA reads TGTGCCATCAGTTCGAGGGGCGAGACCCAGTACTTC. This encodes CAISSRGETQYF.